The rows below give T cell receptor beta chains drawn from one sample of a study of cytomegalovirus exposure and HLA in healthy donors. This table comes from immunoSEQ multiplex PCR, and its TCRdb copy is limited to in-frame clones, with some not included. The sample shows around 300,000 clones, around 85% of them seen only once. The sequenced sample was PBMCs. These TCRs come from a young woman in good health and CMV-seronegative. Each CDR3 is given with its conserved first and last residue. The order of the fields is V gene, CDR3 length, clone size, J gene, CDR3 protein. Rows give clone size only sometimes, using once, few, many, or a class for an expanded clone.

TRBV27	16	NA	TRBJ2-6	CASSLTGLAGANVLTF
TRBV28	17	few	TRBJ2-6	CASSRDSVSSGANVLTF
TRBV7-6	14	NA	TRBJ1-1	CASSLVGEDTEAFF
TRBV4-3	17	NA	TRBJ2-2	CASSLASGGAVTGELFF
TRBV27	16	NA	TRBJ1-5	CASSLAAGYSNQPQHF
TRBV28	15	NA	TRBJ2-3	CASSLQGSGTDTQYF
TRBV19	14	NA	TRBJ1-5	CASREQGGNQPQHF
TRBV7-9	14	NA	TRBJ2-7	CASSARDRGYEQYF
TRBV27	15	NA	TRBJ1-2	CASSFSQGSNYGYTF
TRBV5-1	17	NA	TRBJ2-7	CASGSHPDRDRALEQYF
TRBV9	15	NA	TRBJ2-1	CASSVGRGSYNEQFF
TRBV10-3	15	NA	TRBJ2-1	CAIRSGTSGGNEQFF
TRBV2	15	NA	TRBJ2-7	CASRTAGVFRYEQYF
TRBV6-1	16	NA	TRBJ2-7	CASSDLSGRKFYEQYF
TRBV5-1	13	NA	TRBJ1-2	CASSLDSTYGYTF
TRBV27	15	NA	TRBJ2-5	CASSSVDRRQETQYF
TRBV6-6	15	NA	TRBJ2-7	CASSWTSGSTYEQYF
TRBV7-6	16	NA	TRBJ1-2	CASSFLAGRINYGYTF
TRBV27	15	NA	TRBJ2-7	CASSLSPAPGDEQYF
TRBV10-1	18	once	TRBJ1-5	CASSEAAGDSLSNQPQHF
TRBV25-1	13	NA	TRBJ2-1	CASSKREYNEQFF
TRBV6-5	15	NA	TRBJ2-7	CASSKQGAQIHEQYF
TRBV2	16	NA	TRBJ2-3	CASSDWRGGRTDTQYF
TRBV27	13	once	TRBJ2-7	CASRVRGSYEQYF
TRBV2	16	NA	TRBJ2-1	CASRRSGRPGYNEQFF
TRBV9	12	once	TRBJ1-1	CASSQTELEAFF
TRBV19	14	NA	TRBJ2-1	CASSDSLTHNEQFF
TRBV5-6	15	NA	TRBJ1-2	CASSSTGGRNYGYTF
TRBV6-1	18	NA	TRBJ2-1	CASSVLATSGGSYNEQFF
TRBV27	15	NA	TRBJ2-1	CASSLIAGSYNEQFF
TRBV5-1	16	NA	TRBJ2-6	CASAAGTNSGANVLTF
TRBV5-4	15	NA	TRBJ2-7	CASSRGTSGSYEQYF
TRBV7-2	13	NA	TRBJ2-1	CASSSGFDNEQFF
TRBV18	15	NA	TRBJ2-5	CASSPPWTSQETQYF
TRBV2	15	NA	TRBJ2-1	CASSETATPYNEQFF
TRBV6-5	15	once	TRBJ1-6	CASRGTGLTNSPLHF
TRBV25-1	17	once	TRBJ2-7	CASSEYYPAGSTYEQYF
TRBV11-2	13	NA	TRBJ2-3	CASSLVGVDTQYF
TRBV7-2	12	NA	TRBJ1-2	CASSFSNYGYTF